The following is a TCR beta chain sequence with its context. Per the authors' pipeline: From reference gene primer amplification, estimates of nucleated cell counts were derived. Sequenced by immunoSEQ multiplex PCR; TCRdb stores in-frame clones only, minus some. The V and J calls and clone size were taken over from that table, and D and trimming were inferred from the DNA. Counted here are fewer than 400,000 clones, roughly 89% occurring once; the ten biggest clones make up 5% to 5.5%. The data are from a study of blood T cell repertoires in COVID-19. Turning to the study itself: Spain, Italy and the United States supplied samples that represented acute and convalescent COVID-19.

The trim removed 0 bases at V and 6 bases at J, leaving 11 bases unmatched. In germline, CDR1 is KGHSH, CDR2 LQKENI. The CDR3 contains 18 residues. Sequenced: PBMCs or T cells enriched from blood (not recorded which). The chain combines TRBV18 with TRBJ2-1; 10 nucleotides align to TRBD2. The clonotype comes from a man in his 60s who had recovered from COVID-19. The DNA for the CDR3 is TGTGCCAGCTCACCACCAGCGGGAGGGCAACGAATGGTCAATGAGCAGTTCTTC. Encoded protein: CASSPPAGGQRMVNEQFF.